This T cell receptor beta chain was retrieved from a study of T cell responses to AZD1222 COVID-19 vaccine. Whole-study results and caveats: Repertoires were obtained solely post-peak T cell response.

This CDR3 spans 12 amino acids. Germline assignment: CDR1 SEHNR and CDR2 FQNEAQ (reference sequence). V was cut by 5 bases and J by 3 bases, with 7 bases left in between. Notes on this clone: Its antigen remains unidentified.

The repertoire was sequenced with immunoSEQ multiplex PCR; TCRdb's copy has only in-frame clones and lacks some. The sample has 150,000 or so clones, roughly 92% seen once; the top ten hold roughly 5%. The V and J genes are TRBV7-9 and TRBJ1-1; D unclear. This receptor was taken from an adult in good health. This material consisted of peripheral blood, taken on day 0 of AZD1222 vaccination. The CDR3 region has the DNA TGTGCCAGCAGCCTACGGGACACTGAAGCTTTCTTT. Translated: CASSLRDTEAFF.